The rows below give T cell receptor beta chains drawn from one sample of a study of T cell repertoires in cytomegalovirus infection. These receptors are not linked to any known antigen. MiXCR was run by TCRdb on the reads, yielding one entry per CDR3 protein. The profile shows 380,000 or so distinct CDR3 sequences, about 34% of them singletons. Sequenced here: cultured PBMCs, sampled from culture after CMV antigen stimulation. The receptor set was obtained from a human donor in good health (CMV status not recorded). Some clones in this sample may be carry-over from other donors' samples. Both conserved end residues are part of each CDR3. A D gene is named only where the DNA matches it firmly. Only some rows state a clone size, as once, few, many or a class for expanded clones.

V	D	J	size	CDR3	DNA
TRBV6-1	TRBD1	TRBJ1-2	NA	CASTLGQGVAYGYTF	TGTGCCAGCACCCTCGGACAGGGGGTCGCCTATGGCTACACCTTC
TRBV12-3/TRBV12-4	NA	TRBJ1-5	few	CASRPSPGSNQPQHF	TGTGCCAGCAGACCCTCTCCAGGGTCCAATCAGCCCCAGCATTTT
TRBV20-1	TRBD1	TRBJ1-6	NA	CSARPQGGNSPLHF	TGCAGTGCTAGACCACAGGGGGGGAATTCACCCCTCCACTTT
TRBV4-1	NA	TRBJ2-2	NA	CASKPERGNTGELFF	TGCGCCAGCAAGCCCGAACGGGGCAACACCGGGGAGCTGTTTTTT
TRBV28	NA	TRBJ1-1	many	CASSPRAGNTEAFF	TGTGCCAGCAGTCCCAGGGCCGGGAACACTGAAGCTTTCTTT
TRBV7-9	NA	TRBJ2-1	NA	CASSLDGGLNNEQFF	TGTGCCAGCAGCTTAGATGGGGGATTGAACAATGAGCAGTTCTTC
TRBV7-2	TRBD2	TRBJ2-3	few	CASSSGGLAGFDTQYF	TGTGCCAGCAGCTCGGGCGGACTAGCGGGATTCGATACGCAGTATTTT
TRBV2	NA	TRBJ1-5	NA	CASRGRSAGFNQPQHF	TGTGCCAGCCGGGGGAGATCGGCTGGGTTCAATCAGCCCCAGCATTTT
TRBV20-1	NA	TRBJ2-3	NA	CSARDYSRQEDTQYF	TGCAGTGCTAGGGATTATAGTAGGCAAGAAGATACGCAGTATTTT
TRBV20-1	NA	TRBJ2-5	NA	CSARGVWGGETQYF	TGCAGTGCTAGAGGTGTCTGGGGCGGCGAGACCCAGTACTTC
TRBV7-9	TRBD1	TRBJ2-5	few	CASRLFPPTGAKETQYF	TGTGCCAGCAGGCTTTTCCCCCCGACAGGGGCTAAAGAGACCCAGTACTTC
TRBV24-1	TRBD2	TRBJ2-1	NA	CATSEASGSYNEQFF	TGTGCCACCAGTGAGGCTAGCGGCTCCTACAATGAGCAGTTCTTC
TRBV7-2	NA	TRBJ1-4	many	CASGLPVSANEKLFF	TGTGCCAGCGGACTTCCGGTATCGGCTAATGAAAAACTGTTTTTT
TRBV29-1	TRBD1	TRBJ1-1	NA	CSGMGQGANEAFF	TGCAGCGGAATGGGACAGGGGGCAAACGAAGCTTTCTTT
TRBV6-5	NA	TRBJ2-5	few	CASSDRDKHGLRETQYF	TGTGCCAGCAGTGACCGGGACAAACATGGGTTGAGGGAGACCCAGTACTTC